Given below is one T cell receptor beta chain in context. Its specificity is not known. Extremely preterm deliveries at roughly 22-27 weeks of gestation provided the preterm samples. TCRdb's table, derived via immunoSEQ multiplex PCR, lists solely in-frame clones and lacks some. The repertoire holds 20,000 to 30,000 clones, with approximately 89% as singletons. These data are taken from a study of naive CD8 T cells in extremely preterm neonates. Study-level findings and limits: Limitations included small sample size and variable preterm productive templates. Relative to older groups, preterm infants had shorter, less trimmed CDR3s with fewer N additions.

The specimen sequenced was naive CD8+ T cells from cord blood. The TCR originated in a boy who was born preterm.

The CDR3 DNA follows: TGTGCCAGTAGTATGGCAGGGTTGAACACTGAAGCTTTCTTT. It is translated as CASSMAGLNTEAFF. The V and J genes are TRBV19 and TRBJ1-1, with D possibly being TRBD1 (5 bases). Trimming removed 3 bases from V and 0 bases from J, with 8 bases in between. CDR1 is LNHDA and CDR2 is SQIVND in the germline V gene (reference sequence). This CDR3 spans 14 amino acids.